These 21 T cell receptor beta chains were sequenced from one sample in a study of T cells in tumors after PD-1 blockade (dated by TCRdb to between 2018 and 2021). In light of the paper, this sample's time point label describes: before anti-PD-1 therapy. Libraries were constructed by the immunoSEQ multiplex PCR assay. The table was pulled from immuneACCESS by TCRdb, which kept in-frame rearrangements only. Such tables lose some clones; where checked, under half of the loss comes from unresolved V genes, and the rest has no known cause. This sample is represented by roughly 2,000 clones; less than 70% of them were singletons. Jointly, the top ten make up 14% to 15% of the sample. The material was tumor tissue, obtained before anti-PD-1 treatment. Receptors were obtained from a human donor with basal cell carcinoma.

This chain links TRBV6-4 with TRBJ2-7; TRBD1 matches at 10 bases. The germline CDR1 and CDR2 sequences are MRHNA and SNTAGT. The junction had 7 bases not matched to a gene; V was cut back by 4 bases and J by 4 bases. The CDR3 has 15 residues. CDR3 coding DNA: TGTGCCAGCAGTGCAGAACCGGGACAGGGGTACGAGCAGTACTTC. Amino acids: CASSAEPGQGYEQYF.

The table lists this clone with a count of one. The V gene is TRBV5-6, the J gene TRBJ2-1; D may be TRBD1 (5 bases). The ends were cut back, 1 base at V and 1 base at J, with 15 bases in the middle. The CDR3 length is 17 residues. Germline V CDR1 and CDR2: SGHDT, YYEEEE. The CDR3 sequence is CASSLTGRLSSYNEQFF. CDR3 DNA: TGTGCCAGCAGCTTGACAGGACGCTTAAGTTCCTACAATGAGCAGTTCTTC. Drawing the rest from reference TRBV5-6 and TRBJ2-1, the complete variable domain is DAGVTQSPTHLIKTRGQQVTLRCSPKSGHDTVSWYQQALGQGPQFIFQYYEEEERQRGNFPDRFSGHQFPNYSSELNVNALLLGDSALYLCASSLTGRLSSYNEQFFGPGTRLTVL.

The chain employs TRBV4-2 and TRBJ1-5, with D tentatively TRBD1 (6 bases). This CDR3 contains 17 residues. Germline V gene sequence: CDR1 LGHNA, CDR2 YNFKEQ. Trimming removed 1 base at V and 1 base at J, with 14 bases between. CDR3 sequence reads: CASSQALGTSSNQPQHF. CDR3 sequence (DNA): TGTGCCAGCAGCCAAGCGCTGGGGACATCGAGCAATCAGCCCCAGCATTTT.

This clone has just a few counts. The CDR3 sequence: CASSLTRANTGELFF. The CDR3 bases are TGTGCCAGCAGCTTAACAAGAGCGAACACCGGGGAGCTGTTTTTT. The rearrangement uses TRBV7-3 and TRBJ2-2; D gene uncertain. V dropped 0 bases and J dropped 0 bases, with 5 bases sitting between them. Germline loops: CDR1 SGHTA, CDR2 FQGTGA. The length of the CDR3 is 15 residues. The full variable domain, rest sourced from reference TRBV7-3 and TRBJ2-2, is GAGVSQTPSNKVTEKGKYVELRCDPISGHTALYWYRQSLGQGPEFLIYFQGTGAADDSGLPNDRFFAVRPEGSVSTLKIQRTERGDSAVYLCASSLTRANTGELFFGEGSRLTVL.

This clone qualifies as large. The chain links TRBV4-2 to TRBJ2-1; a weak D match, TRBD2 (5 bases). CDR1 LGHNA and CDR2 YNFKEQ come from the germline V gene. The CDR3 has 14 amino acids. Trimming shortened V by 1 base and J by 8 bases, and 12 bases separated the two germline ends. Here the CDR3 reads CASSQAPGIDEQFF. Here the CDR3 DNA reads TGTGCCAGCAGCCAAGCCCCCGGGATCGATGAGCAGTTCTTC.

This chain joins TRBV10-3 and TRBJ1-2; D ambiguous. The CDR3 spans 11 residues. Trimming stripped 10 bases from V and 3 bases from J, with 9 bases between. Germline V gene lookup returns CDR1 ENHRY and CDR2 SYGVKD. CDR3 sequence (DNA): TGTGCCACCAGAGAAGACTATGGCTACACCTTC. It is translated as CATREDYGYTF.

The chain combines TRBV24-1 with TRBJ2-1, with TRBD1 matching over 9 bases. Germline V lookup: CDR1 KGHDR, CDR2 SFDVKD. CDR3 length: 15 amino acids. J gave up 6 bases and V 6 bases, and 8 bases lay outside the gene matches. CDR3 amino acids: CATSFETGGANEQFF. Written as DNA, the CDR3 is TGTGCCACCAGTTTCGAGACAGGGGGAGCCAATGAGCAGTTCTTC.

CDR3 sequence reads: CASSSGILNTEAFF. The DNA of the CDR3 is TGTGCCAGCAGTTCGGGGATTTTGAACACTGAAGCTTTCTTT. The chain couples TRBV6-5 to TRBJ1-1; D remains ambiguous. Germline CDR1 reads MNHEY; CDR2 reads SVGAGI. The V gene lost 4 bases and the J gene lost 0 bases, with 9 bases spanning the gap. The CDR3 spans 14 residues.

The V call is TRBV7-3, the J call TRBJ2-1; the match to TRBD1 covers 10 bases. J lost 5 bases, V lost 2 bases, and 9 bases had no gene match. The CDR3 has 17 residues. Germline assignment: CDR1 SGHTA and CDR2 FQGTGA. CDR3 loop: CASSLVALGTGDNEQFF. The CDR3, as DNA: TGTGCCAGCAGCTTAGTGGCCCTCGGGACAGGGGACAATGAGCAGTTCTTC. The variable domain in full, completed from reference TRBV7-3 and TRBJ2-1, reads GAGVSQTPSNKVTEKGKYVELRCDPISGHTALYWYRQSLGQGPEFLIYFQGTGAADDSGLPNDRFFAVRPEGSVSTLKIQRTERGDSAVYLCASSLVALGTGDNEQFFGPGTRLTVL.

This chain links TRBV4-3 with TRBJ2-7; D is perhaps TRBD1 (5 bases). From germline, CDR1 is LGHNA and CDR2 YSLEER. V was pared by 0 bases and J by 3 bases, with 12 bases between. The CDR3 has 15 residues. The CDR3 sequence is CASSQDVRQSYEQYF. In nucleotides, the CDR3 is TGCGCCAGCAGCCAAGATGTCAGACAGAGCTACGAGCAGTACTTC.

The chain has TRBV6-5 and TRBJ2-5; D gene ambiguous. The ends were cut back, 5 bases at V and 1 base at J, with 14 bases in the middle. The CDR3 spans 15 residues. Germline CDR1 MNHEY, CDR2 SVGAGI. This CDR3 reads CASSTPRGAQETQYF. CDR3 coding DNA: TGTGCCAGCAGTACCCCGCGAGGCGCCCAAGAGACCCAGTACTTC.

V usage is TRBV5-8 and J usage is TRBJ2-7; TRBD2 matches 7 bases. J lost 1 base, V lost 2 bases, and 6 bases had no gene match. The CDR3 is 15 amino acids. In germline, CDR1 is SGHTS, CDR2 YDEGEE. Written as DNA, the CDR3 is TGTGCCAGCAGCTTTGGTGCTAGCGGATCCTACGAGCAGTACTTC. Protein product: CASSFGASGSYEQYF.

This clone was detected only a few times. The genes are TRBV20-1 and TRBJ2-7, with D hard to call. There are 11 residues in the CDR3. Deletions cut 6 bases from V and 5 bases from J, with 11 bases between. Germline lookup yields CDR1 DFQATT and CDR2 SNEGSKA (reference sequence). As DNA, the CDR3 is TGCAGTGCCCTCCCCGGAGACGAGCAGTACTTC. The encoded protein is CSALPGDEQYF.

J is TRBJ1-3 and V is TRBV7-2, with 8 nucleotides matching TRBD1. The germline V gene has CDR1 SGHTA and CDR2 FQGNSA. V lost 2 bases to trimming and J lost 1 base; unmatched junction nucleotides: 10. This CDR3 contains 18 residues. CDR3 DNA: TGTGCCAGCAGCTTATTAGCGGCAGGGGGCGCGTCTGGAAACACCATATATTTT. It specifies CASSLLAAGGASGNTIYF.

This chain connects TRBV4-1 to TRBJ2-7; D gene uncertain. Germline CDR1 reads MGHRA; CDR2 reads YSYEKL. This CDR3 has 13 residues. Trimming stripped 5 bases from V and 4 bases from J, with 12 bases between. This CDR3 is CASSSTVGYEQYF. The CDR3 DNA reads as TGCGCCAGCAGCTCCACCGTCGGATACGAGCAGTACTTC.

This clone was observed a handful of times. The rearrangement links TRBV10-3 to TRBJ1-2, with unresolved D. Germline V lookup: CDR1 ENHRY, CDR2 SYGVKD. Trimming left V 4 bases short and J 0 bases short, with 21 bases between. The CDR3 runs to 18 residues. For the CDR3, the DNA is TGTGCCATCAGTGCGTGGCAGAGTCCCTCCACTTCTAACTATGGCTACACCTTC. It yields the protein CAISAWQSPSTSNYGYTF.

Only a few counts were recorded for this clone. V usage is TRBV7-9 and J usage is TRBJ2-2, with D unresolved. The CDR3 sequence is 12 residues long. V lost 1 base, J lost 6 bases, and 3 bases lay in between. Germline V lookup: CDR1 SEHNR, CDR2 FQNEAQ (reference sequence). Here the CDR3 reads CASSLVSGELFF. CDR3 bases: TGTGCCAGCAGCTTAGTTTCCGGGGAGCTGTTTTTT.

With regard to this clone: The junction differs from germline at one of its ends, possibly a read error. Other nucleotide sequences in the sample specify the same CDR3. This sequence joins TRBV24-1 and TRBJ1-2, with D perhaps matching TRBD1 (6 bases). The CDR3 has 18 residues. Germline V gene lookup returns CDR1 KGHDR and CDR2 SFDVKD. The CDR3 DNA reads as TGTGCCACCCGAGGGAGCCGGGGGGCTAGATATGTCTCCTATGGCTACACCTTT. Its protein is CATRGSRGARYVSYGYTF.

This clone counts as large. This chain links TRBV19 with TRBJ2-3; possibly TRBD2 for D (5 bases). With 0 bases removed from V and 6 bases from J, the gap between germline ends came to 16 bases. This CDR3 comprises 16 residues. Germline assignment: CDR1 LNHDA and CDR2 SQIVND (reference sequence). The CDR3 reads CASSIDWTGYLDTQYF. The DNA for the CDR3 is TGTGCCAGTAGTATAGATTGGACTGGATATTTGGATACGCAGTATTTT.

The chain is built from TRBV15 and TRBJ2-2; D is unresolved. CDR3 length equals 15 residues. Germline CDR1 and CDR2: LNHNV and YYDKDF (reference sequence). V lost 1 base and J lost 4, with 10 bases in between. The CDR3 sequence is CATSRAVGFTGELFF. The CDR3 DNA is TGTGCCACCAGCAGAGCCGTAGGGTTCACCGGGGAGCTGTTTTTT.

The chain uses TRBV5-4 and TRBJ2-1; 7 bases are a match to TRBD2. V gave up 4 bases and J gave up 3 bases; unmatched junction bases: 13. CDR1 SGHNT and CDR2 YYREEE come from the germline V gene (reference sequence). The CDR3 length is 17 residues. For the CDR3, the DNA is TGTGCCAGCAGCCCCATACGTGGGGGACTAAACTACAATGAGCAGTTCTTC. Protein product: CASSPIRGGLNYNEQFF. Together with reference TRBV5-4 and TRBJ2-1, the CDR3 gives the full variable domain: ETGVTQSPTHLIKTRGQQVTLRCSSQSGHNTVSWYQQALGQGPQFIFQYYREEENGRGNFPPRFSGLQFPNYSSELNVNALELDDSALYLCASSPIRGGLNYNEQFFGPGTRLTVL.